These T cell receptor beta chains were read from a single sample in a study of blood T cell repertoires in COVID-19. TCRdb's copy holds only in-frame clones and misses some; the assay was immunoSEQ multiplex PCR. The repertoire holds about 350,000 clones, 88% seen once, with 5.5% to 7.5% in the top ten. The sequenced sample consisted of peripheral blood. The receptor set was obtained from a woman aged 70-85 years with COVID-19, enrolled during active disease. The CDR3 runs from the conserved cysteine through the conserved F or W. Fields, in order: J gene, D gene, V gene, clone size, CDR3 DNA, CDR3 protein. D genes are given only for firm matches. Clone size is given for some rows only: seen once, a few or many times, or a class if the clone is expanded.

>TRBJ1-2|.|TRBV6-5|.
TGTGCCAGCAGTTACGGGGGGGACTATGGCTACACCTTC
CASSYGGDYGYTF
>TRBJ1-1|.|TRBV7-2|.
TGTGCCAGCAGCTTCTTCGGAGGGGAAACTGAAGCTTTCTTT
CASSFFGGETEAFF
>TRBJ1-5|.|TRBV5-5|.
TGTGCCAGCAGCTTGGGAGGGCCCGGGGGCAATCAGCCCCAGCATTTT
CASSLGGPGGNQPQHF
>TRBJ1-2|.|TRBV3-1/TRBV3-2|.
TGTGCCAGCAGCCAAGAACTACTGCAGAGTGGCTACACCTTC
CASSQELLQSGYTF
>TRBJ2-3|.|TRBV5-1|.
TGCGCCAGCAGCTTTGGCGGCGGTATCTCAGATACGCAGTATTTT
CASSFGGGISDTQYF
>TRBJ1-2|TRBD1|TRBV30|.
TGTGCCTGGAGTACAGGGGAGGTCTATGGCTACACCTTC
CAWSTGEVYGYTF
>TRBJ2-7|TRBD2|TRBV18|.
TGTGCCAGCTCACCCTCTAGCGGGGGAAACTACGAGCAGTACTTC
CASSPSSGGNYEQYF
>TRBJ2-3|.|TRBV7-9|once
TGTGCCAGCAGCCCGACCGGGGGTCCTCTTTCTAGCACAGATACGCAGTATTTT
CASSPTGGPLSSTDTQYF
>TRBJ1-2|.|TRBV6-5|.
TGTGCCAGCAGTTACGGGGGACAACTGTATGGCTACACCTTC
CASSYGGQLYGYTF
>TRBJ2-7|.|TRBV3-1/TRBV3-2|.
TGTGCCAGCAGCCCTTTCGACGGGGGCGAGCAGTACTTC
CASSPFDGGEQYF
>TRBJ2-7|TRBD1|TRBV6-6|.
TGTGCCAGCAGCCCGGGACAGGGCTCCTACGAGCAGTACTTC
CASSPGQGSYEQYF
>TRBJ1-5|.|TRBV5-1|.
TGCGCCAGCAGCTACCAGGGAGGAGGTCAGCCCCAGCATTTT
CASSYQGGGQPQHF
>TRBJ2-3|.|TRBV29-1|.
TGCAGCGAAAATAGCGGCACAGATACGCAGTATTTT
CSENSGTDTQYF
>TRBJ1-2|.|TRBV21-1|.
TGTGCCATAGACAGGCCTCCTATTGGCTACACCTTC
CAIDRPPIGYTF
>TRBJ2-5|.|TRBV5-8|.
TGTGCCAGCAGCTTGTACAGAGAAGAGACCCAGTACTTC
CASSLYREETQYF
>TRBJ1-1|.|TRBV28|.
TGTGCCAGCAGTTTATTAGCGGCTGAAGCTTTCTTT
CASSLLAAEAFF
>TRBJ1-1|.|TRBV19|.
TGTGCCAGTAGTATAAGCGGGAGAGGTGAAGCTTTCTTT
CASSISGRGEAFF
>TRBJ2-1|TRBD2|TRBV5-1|.
TGCGCCAGCAGCTTGGTGGGTAGCGGGGGGGCCAGGGAGCAGTTCTTC
CASSLVGSGGAREQFF
>TRBJ1-2|TRBD1|TRBV18|.
TGTGCCAGCTCACCACCGGGTAGGACAGGATATGGCTACACCTTC
CASSPPGRTGYGYTF
>TRBJ1-1|TRBD1|TRBV12-3/TRBV12-4|few
TGTGCCAGCAGCCCCGACAGGGCTGAAGCTTTCTTT
CASSPDRAEAFF
>TRBJ2-5|TRBD1|TRBV19|.
TGTGCCAGTAGTATCAGGACAGGGCTAGAGACCCAGTACTTC
CASSIRTGLETQYF
>TRBJ2-3|TRBD2|TRBV24-1|.
TGTGCCACCAGTGATTTTAGAGCGGGGACTCAAGATACGCAGTATTTT
CATSDFRAGTQDTQYF
>TRBJ1-2|.|TRBV9|.
TGTGCCAGCAGTTATGGAGGACGTAAAAGCTATGGCTACACCTTC
CASSYGGRKSYGYTF
>TRBJ1-6|.|TRBV9|.
TGTGCCAGCAGCCCCTGGGAGGGGAAGGGCGGTTCACCCCTCCACTTT
CASSPWEGKGGSPLHF
>TRBJ1-5|.|TRBV3-1/TRBV3-2|.
TGTGCCAGCAGCCAAGATAACAGGGCCAATCAGCCCCAGCATTTT
CASSQDNRANQPQHF
>TRBJ2-5|TRBD2|TRBV10-2|.
TGCGCCAGCAGTGCTAGCGGGGGGGCCGGGGAGACCCAGTACTTC
CASSASGGAGETQYF
>TRBJ2-7|TRBD1|TRBV7-2|.
TGTGCCAGCAGCTTAGGGAATCCCGGGACAGGAACCGAGTACTTC
CASSLGNPGTGTEYF
>TRBJ1-3|TRBD1|TRBV5-1|.
TGCGCCAGCAGCACTGGGACAGGGGGCTCTGGAAACACCATATATTTT
CASSTGTGGSGNTIYF
>TRBJ2-7|.|TRBV30|few
TGTGCCTGGAGTGGTGGGACCACAGGGTACGAGCAGTACTTC
CAWSGGTTGYEQYF
>TRBJ1-5|.|TRBV18|.
TGTGCCAGCTCAGAGAACGAGGGTAGCAATCAGCCCCAGCATTTT
CASSENEGSNQPQHF
>TRBJ2-3|.|TRBV28|once
TGTGCCAGCAGTTTCCAAGGAGCCTGGACAGATACGCAGTATTTT
CASSFQGAWTDTQYF
>TRBJ2-7|.|TRBV28|.
TGTGCCAGCAGTTTGCCCCCAGGGAACGGGTACGAGCAGTACTTC
CASSLPPGNGYEQYF
>TRBJ2-3|TRBD2|TRBV10-3|few
TGTGCCATCAGTGAGTTAGGCGGGGGAGGAGATACGCAGTATTTT
CAISELGGGGDTQYF
>TRBJ2-2|TRBD1|TRBV29-1|.
TGCAGCGTTGAAGGGGACAGGGGTGGTGGCCCCGGGGAGCTGTTTTTT
CSVEGDRGGGPGELFF
>TRBJ1-2|.|TRBV9|.
TGTGCCAGCAGCGGGGGCGAGGGCTACACCTTC
CASSGGEGYTF
>TRBJ2-3|TRBD2|TRBV5-1|.
TGCGCCAGCAGCTTGTTAGCGGGGGGCCCCGGGGATACGCAGTATTTT
CASSLLAGGPGDTQYF
>TRBJ1-5|TRBD1|TRBV28|.
TGTGCCAGCAGCCTCCAAGGGGGACAGTATAGCAATCAGCCCCAGCATTTT
CASSLQGGQYSNQPQHF
>TRBJ1-5|.|TRBV4-1|.
TGCGCCAGCAGCCAAGAAGGGGCCGCAGGTCAGCCCCAGCATTTT
CASSQEGAAGQPQHF
>TRBJ1-1|.|TRBV29-1|once
TGCAGCGTTGACAGTGAAGCTTTCTTT
CSVDSEAFF
>TRBJ2-1|TRBD1|TRBV27|.
TGTGCCAGCAGTTTATCGGGACAGTACAATGAGCAGTTCTTC
CASSLSGQYNEQFF
>TRBJ1-5|TRBD1|TRBV7-2|once
TGTGCCAGCAGCCCCGGGGGGCAGGGGGCGGGTCAGCCCCAGCATTTT
CASSPGGQGAGQPQHF
>TRBJ1-1|.|TRBV6-5|.
TGTGCCAGCGAAGGGGGGGCCCACACTGAAGCTTTCTTT
CASEGGAHTEAFF
>TRBJ2-7|.|TRBV4-1|.
TGCGCCAGCAGCCAAGTAGGCAGGGCGTACGAGCAGTACTTC
CASSQVGRAYEQYF
>TRBJ1-1|.|TRBV3-1/TRBV3-2|once
TGTGCCAGCAGCCTAAGGCAGGGTACCACTGAAGCTTTCTTT
CASSLRQGTTEAFF
>TRBJ2-7|.|TRBV5-4|.
TGTGCCAGCAGCTTGTGGGGTAGCGGCTACGAGCAGTACTTC
CASSLWGSGYEQYF
>TRBJ1-4|.|TRBV14|.
TGTGCCAGCAGCCGTCAGGATGAAAAACTGTTTTTT
CASSRQDEKLFF
>TRBJ2-2|.|TRBV7-9|few
TGTGCCAGCAGCTTTAGAGAGGCCGGGGAGCTGTTTTTT
CASSFREAGELFF
>TRBJ2-3|TRBD2|TRBV7-9|.
TGTGCCAGCAGCCCCGGACTAGCGGGGGGGCTCGCAGATACGCAGTATTTT
CASSPGLAGGLADTQYF
>TRBJ2-7|.|TRBV2|few
TGTGCCAGCAGTCTCAGGGTCAACGAGCAGTACTTC
CASSLRVNEQYF
>TRBJ1-2|.|TRBV5-6|.
TGTGCCAGCAGCTCCCCGGTAACGTCGGGGGAGAACTATGGCTACACCTTC
CASSSPVTSGENYGYTF
>TRBJ2-7|TRBD1|TRBV19|.
TGTGCCAGTAGTATAGGAGGGACAGGTCGGTACGAGCAGTACTTC
CASSIGGTGRYEQYF